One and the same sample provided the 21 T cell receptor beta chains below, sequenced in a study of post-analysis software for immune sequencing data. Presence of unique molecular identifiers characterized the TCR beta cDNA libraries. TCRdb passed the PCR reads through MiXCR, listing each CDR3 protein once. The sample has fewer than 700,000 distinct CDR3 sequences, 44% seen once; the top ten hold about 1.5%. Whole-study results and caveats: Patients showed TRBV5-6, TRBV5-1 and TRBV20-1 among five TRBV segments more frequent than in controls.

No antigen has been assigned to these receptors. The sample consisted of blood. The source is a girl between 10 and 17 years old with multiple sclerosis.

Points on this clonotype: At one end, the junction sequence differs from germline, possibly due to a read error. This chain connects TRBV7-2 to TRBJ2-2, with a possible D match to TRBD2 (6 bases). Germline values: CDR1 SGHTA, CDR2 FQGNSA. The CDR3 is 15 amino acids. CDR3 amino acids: CASSQGPQAAGGLFF. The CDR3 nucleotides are TGTGCCAGCAGCCAGGGACCCCAAGCGGCCGGGGGGCTGTTTTTT.

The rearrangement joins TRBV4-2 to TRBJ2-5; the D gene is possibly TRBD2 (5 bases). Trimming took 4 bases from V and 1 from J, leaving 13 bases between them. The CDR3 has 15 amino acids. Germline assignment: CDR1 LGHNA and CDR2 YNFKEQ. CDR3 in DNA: TGTGCCAGCAGCCCCCTTAAGCGGCTCCAAGAGACCCAGTACTTC. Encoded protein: CASSPLKRLQETQYF.

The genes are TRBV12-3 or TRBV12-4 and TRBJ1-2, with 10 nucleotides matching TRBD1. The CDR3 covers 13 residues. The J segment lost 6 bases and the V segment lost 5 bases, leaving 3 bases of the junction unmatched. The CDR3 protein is CASSKDRGHGYTF. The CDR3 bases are TGTGCCAGCAGTAAAGACAGGGGGCATGGCTACACCTTC.

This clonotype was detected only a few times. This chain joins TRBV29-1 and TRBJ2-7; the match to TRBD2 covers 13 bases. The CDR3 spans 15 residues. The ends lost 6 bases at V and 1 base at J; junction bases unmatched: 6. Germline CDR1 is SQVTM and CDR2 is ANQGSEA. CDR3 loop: CSVAGLAGTSYEQYF. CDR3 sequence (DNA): TGCAGCGTAGCGGGACTAGCGGGAACATCCTACGAGCAGTACTTC.

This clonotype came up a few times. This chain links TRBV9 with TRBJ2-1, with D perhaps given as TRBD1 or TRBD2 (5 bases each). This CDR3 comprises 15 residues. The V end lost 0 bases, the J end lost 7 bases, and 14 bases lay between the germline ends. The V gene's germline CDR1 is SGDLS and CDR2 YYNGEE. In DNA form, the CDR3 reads TGTGCCAGCAGCGTAGCCGGACAAGCGGAAAATGAGCAGTTCTTC. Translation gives CASSVAGQAENEQFF.

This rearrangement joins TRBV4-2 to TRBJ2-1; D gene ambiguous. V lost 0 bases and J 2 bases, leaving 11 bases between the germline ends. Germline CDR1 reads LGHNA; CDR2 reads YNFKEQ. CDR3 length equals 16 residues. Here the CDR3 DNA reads TGTGCCAGCAGCCAAGATTGGGCGATGACCTACAATGAGCAGTTCTTC. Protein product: CASSQDWAMTYNEQFF.

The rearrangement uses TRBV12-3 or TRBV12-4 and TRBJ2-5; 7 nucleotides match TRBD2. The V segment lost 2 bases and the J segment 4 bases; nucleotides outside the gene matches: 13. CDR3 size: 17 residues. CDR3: CASSLRGWLAEGETQYF. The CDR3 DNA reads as TGTGCCAGCAGTTTACGTGGCTGGCTAGCGGAAGGAGAGACCCAGTACTTC.

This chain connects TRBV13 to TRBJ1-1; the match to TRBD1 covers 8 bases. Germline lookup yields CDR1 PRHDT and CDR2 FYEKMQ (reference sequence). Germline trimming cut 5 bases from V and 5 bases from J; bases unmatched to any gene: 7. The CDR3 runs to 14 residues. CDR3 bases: TGTGCCAGCAGCCGCGGACAGGGACCGACTGAAGCTTTCTTT. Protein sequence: CASSRGQGPTEAFF.

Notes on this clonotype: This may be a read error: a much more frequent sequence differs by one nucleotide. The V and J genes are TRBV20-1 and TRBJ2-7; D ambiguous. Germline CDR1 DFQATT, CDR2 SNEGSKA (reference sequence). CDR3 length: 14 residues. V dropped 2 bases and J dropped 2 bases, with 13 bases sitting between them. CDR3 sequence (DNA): TGCAGTGCTAGAACGACTCAGAAGGCCTACGAGCAGTACTTC. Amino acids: CSARTTQKAYEQYF.

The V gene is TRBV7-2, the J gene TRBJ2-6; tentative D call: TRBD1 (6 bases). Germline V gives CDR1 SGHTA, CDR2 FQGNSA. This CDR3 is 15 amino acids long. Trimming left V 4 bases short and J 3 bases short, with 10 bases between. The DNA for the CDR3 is TGTGCCAGCAGCTCCAGGGGTGGTGGGGCCAACGTCCTGACTTTC. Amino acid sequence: CASSSRGGGANVLTF. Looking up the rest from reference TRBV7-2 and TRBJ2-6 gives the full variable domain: GAGVSQSPSNKVTEKGKDVELRCDPISGHTALYWYRQSLGQGLEFLIYFQGNSAPDKSGLPSDRFSAERTGGSVSTLTIQRTQQEDSAVYLCASSSRGGGANVLTFGAGSRLTVL.

CDR3 bases: TGCGCCAGCAGCTTTGGGGACGGAACCTACGAGCAGTACTTC. Its protein is CASSFGDGTYEQYF. This chain joins TRBV5-1 and TRBJ2-7; D could derive from TRBD1 or TRBD2 (5 bases each). The length of the CDR3 is 14 residues. V was cut by 2 bases and J by 2 bases, with 11 bases left in between. In germline, CDR1 is SGHRS, CDR2 YFSETQ.

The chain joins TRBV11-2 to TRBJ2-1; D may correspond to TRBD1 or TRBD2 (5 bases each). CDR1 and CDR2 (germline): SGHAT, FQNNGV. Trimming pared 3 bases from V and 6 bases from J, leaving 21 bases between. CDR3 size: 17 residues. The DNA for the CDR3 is TGTGCCAGCAGCTTTCATAAGGGGCTAGCCCGGACCAATGAGCAGTTCTTC. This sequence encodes CASSFHKGLARTNEQFF.

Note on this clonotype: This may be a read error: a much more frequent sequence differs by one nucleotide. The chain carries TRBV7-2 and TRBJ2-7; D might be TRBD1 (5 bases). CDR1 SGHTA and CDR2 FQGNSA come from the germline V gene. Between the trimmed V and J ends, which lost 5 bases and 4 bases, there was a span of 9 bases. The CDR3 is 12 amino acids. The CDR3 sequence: CASSVPGYEQYF. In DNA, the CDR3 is TGTGCCAGCAGCGTACCAGGGTACGAGCAGTACTTC.

Here the CDR3 DNA reads TGCAGTGCTAGAGATGGGAACAGCGGGAGGGCCATAGAGCAGTTCTTC. Translating gives CSARDGNSGRAIEQFF. V usage is TRBV20-1 and J usage is TRBJ2-1; 10 positions agree with TRBD2. Trimming removed 0 bases from V and 10 bases from J; junction bases left unmatched: 12. This CDR3 is built from 16 residues. Germline CDR1 is DFQATT and CDR2 is SNEGSKA (reference sequence).

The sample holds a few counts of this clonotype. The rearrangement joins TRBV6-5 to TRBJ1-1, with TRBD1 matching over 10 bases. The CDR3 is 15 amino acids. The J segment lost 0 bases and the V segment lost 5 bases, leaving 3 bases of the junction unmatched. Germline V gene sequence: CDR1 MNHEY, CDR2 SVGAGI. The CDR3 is CASSRTGGLNTEAFF. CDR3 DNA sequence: TGTGCCAGCAGTCGGACAGGGGGATTGAACACTGAAGCTTTCTTT.

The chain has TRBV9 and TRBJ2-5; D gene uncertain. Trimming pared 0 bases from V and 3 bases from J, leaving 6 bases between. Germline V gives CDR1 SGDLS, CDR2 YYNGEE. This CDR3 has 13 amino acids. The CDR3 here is CASSVAHEETQYF. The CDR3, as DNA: TGTGCCAGCAGCGTAGCCCATGAAGAGACCCAGTACTTC.

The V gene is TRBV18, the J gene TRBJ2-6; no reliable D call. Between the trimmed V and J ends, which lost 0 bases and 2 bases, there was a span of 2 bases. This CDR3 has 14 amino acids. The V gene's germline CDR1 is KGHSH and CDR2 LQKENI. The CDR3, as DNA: TGTGCCAGCTCACCACCGCCTGGGGCCAACGTCCTGACTTTC. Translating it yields CASSPPPGANVLTF.

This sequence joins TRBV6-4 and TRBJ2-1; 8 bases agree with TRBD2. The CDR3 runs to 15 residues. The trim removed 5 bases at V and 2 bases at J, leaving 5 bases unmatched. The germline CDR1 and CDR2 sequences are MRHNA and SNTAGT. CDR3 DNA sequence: TGTGCCAGCAGTCCACTAGCGGTACCCTACAATGAGCAGTTCTTC. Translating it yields CASSPLAVPYNEQFF.

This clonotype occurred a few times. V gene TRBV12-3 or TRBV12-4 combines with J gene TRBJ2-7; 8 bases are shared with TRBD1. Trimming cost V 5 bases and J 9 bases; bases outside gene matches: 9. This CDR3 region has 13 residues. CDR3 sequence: CASSPGTGDGQYF. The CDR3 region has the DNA TGTGCCAGCAGTCCAGGGACAGGCGACGGGCAGTACTTC.

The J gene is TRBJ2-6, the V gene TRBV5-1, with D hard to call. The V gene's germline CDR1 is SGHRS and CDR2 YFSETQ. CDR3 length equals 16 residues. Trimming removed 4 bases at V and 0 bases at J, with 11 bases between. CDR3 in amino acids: CASSPITYSGANVLTF. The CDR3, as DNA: TGCGCCAGCAGCCCTATCACTTACTCTGGGGCCAACGTCCTGACTTTC. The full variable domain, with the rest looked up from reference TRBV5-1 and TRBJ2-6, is KAGVTQTPRYLIKTRGQQVTLSCSPISGHRSVSWYQQTPGQGLQFLFEYFSETQRNKGNFPGRFSGRQFSNSRSEMNVSTLELGDSALYLCASSPITYSGANVLTFGAGSRLTVL.

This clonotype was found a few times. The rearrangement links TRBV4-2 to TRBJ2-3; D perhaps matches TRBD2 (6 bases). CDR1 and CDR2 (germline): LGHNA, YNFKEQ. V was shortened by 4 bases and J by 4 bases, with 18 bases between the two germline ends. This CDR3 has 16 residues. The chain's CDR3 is CASSPRLEGSPDTQYF. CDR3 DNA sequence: TGTGCCAGCAGCCCCCGATTGGAGGGGAGCCCAGATACGCAGTATTTT.